Below, 15 T cell receptor beta chains from the same sample are listed, as sequenced in a study of T cell repertoires in cytomegalovirus infection. One entry per CDR3 protein, called by TCRdb with MiXCR from the reads. The sample has some 800,000 distinct CDR3 sequences, about 28% seen once. These receptors are not linked to any known antigen. The sequencing here drew on cultured CD8+ T cells from PBMCs, taken from culture after CMV antigen stimulation. All receptors derive from a human donor in good health (CMV status not recorded). Some clones in this sample may be carry-over from other donors' samples.

This clonotype was found a few times. V gene TRBV27 combines with J gene TRBJ2-7; 8 bases fit TRBD2. Germline V CDR1 and CDR2: MNHEY, SMNVEV (reference sequence). J was trimmed by 2 bases and V by 4 bases; bases with no gene match: 4. The CDR3 loop spans 14 amino acids. CDR3 nucleotide sequence: TGTGCCAGCAGTTCGGGGGGGTGGCCCTACGAGCAGTACGTC. This sequence encodes CASSSGGWPYEQYV.

This chain links TRBV2 with TRBJ1-2; D uncertain. CDR1 is SNHLY, CDR2 FYNNEI, per germline. Trimming pared 11 bases from V and 10 bases from J, leaving 23 bases between. CDR3 length: 13 residues. For the CDR3, the DNA is TGTGCCTCAAAGAAAGAGGGTTATTTTTACTACACCTTC. Its translation: CASKKEGYFYYTF.

Points on this clonotype: The junction departs from germline at one end; a sequencing error may be responsible. The genes are TRBV7-6 and TRBJ2-7; 11 bases agree with TRBD2. Germline V CDR1 and CDR2: SGHVS, FNYEAQ. CDR3 size: 15 residues. This CDR3 is CASSIAGGSSYEQYF. CDR3 DNA: TGTGCCAGCAGCATAGCGGGGGGGAGCTCCTACGAGCAGTACTTC.

The chain recombines TRBV4-1 with TRBJ2-2; D ambiguous. V shed 3 bases and J shed 3 bases, with 8 bases lying between them. Germline-derived CDR1 and CDR2 are MGHRA and YSYEKL. This CDR3 is 14 amino acids long. The CDR3 DNA sequence: TGCGCCAGCAGCCACCCCTTCGACACCGGGGAGCTGTTTTTT. Translating gives CASSHPFDTGELFF.

This clonotype was observed many times. The rearrangement uses TRBV6-5 and TRBJ2-5, with 12 bases that match TRBD1. Germline V gives CDR1 MNHEY, CDR2 SVGAGI. The J segment lost 4 bases and the V segment lost 0 bases, leaving 12 bases of the junction unmatched. CDR3 size: 19 residues. CDR3 residues: CASSYSSGTGGQVGETQYF. The CDR3 DNA follows: TGTGCCAGCAGTTACTCCTCCGGGACAGGGGGCCAAGTGGGAGAGACCCAGTACTTC.

This clonotype was counted a single time. This chain joins TRBV4-3 and TRBJ1-1; no clear D gene. The CDR3 runs to 13 residues. V was pared by 4 bases and J by 0 bases, with 6 bases between. Germline V gene data show CDR1 as LGHNA and CDR2 as YSLEER. This CDR3 reads CASSPAMNTEAFF. The CDR3 DNA sequence: TGCGCCAGCAGCCCTGCAATGAACACTGAAGCTTTCTTT.

The chain recombines TRBV12-3 or TRBV12-4 with TRBJ2-7; either TRBD1 or TRBD2 may fit D (6 bases each). V lost 5 bases, J lost 0 bases, and 8 bases lay in between. CDR3 length: 13 residues. As DNA, the CDR3 is TGTGCCAGCAGTGGGGGGCTCTCCTACGAGCAGTACTTC. Protein: CASSGGLSYEQYF.

This clonotype was found a few times. This rearrangement joins TRBV7-9 to TRBJ2-7; 10 bases are a match to TRBD1. The V and J ends lost 5 bases and 7 bases, in that order; junction bases with no gene match: 11. The CDR3 is 15 amino acids. From germline, CDR1 is SEHNR and CDR2 FQNEAQ (reference sequence). The CDR3 sequence: CASSLRRQGAEEQYF. CDR3 bases: TGTGCCAGCAGCCTCCGTCGACAGGGGGCTGAGGAGCAGTACTTC.

CDR3 region: CASSPQGTRRPDTQYF. Here the CDR3 DNA reads TGTGCCAGCAGCCCGCAGGGTACCCGGCGGCCGGATACGCAGTATTTT. The V and J genes are TRBV3-1 and TRBJ2-3; tentatively, D is TRBD1 (5 bases). Germline assignment: CDR1 LGHDT and CDR2 YNNKEL (reference sequence). The V end was cut by 4 bases, the J end by 6 bases, with 20 bases between. The CDR3 is 16 residues long.

This rearrangement joins TRBV7-9 to TRBJ1-2; no definite D call. The germline CDR1 and CDR2 sequences are SEHNR and FQNEAQ (reference sequence). The CDR3 runs 15 residues. V gave up 5 bases and J gave up 3 bases, with 16 bases separating them. The DNA of the CDR3 is TGTGCCAGCAGCCTAGTAGGCGGGTTAGACTATGGCTACACCTTC. It is translated as CASSLVGGLDYGYTF. Using reference TRBV7-9 and TRBJ1-2 for the parts outside the CDR3, the full variable domain is DTGVSQNPRHKITKRGQNVTFRCDPISEHNRLYWYRQTLGQGPEFLTYFQNEAQLEKSRLLSDRFSAERPKGSFSTLEIQRTEQGDSAMYLCASSLVGGLDYGYTFGSGTRLTVV.

The chain combines TRBV20-1 with TRBJ2-1; D gene unclear. V shed 6 bases and J shed 2 bases, with 14 bases lying between them. The CDR3 runs to 14 residues. Germline CDR1 reads DFQATT; CDR2 reads SNEGSKA (reference sequence). The CDR3 loop is CSAQVAVPYNEQFF. For the CDR3, the DNA is TGCAGTGCCCAAGTAGCAGTACCCTACAATGAGCAGTTCTTC.

J is TRBJ2-1 and V is TRBV2; D ambiguous. The CDR3 sequence is 10 residues long. The germline V gene has CDR1 SNHLY and CDR2 FYNNEI. V lost 3 bases and J lost 12, with 6 bases in between. Here the CDR3 reads CASSEMGQFF. The CDR3 DNA is TGTGCCAGCAGTGAGATGGGGCAGTTCTTC. Variable domain in full (rest from reference TRBV2 and TRBJ2-1): EPEVTQTPSHQVTQMGQEVILRCVPISNHLYFYWYRQILGQKVEFLVSFYNNEISEKSEIFDDQFSVERPDGSNFTLKIRSTKLEDSAMYFCASSEMGQFFGPGTRLTVL.

The genes are TRBV20-1 and TRBJ1-6, with D possibly TRBD1 on 6 matching bases. The CDR3 is made up of 15 amino acids. Trimming pared 0 bases from V and 7 bases from J, leaving 13 bases between. Looked up from germline, CDR1 is DFQATT and CDR2 is SNEGSKA (reference sequence). The CDR3 is CSARDYTGRNSPLHF. For the CDR3, the DNA is TGCAGTGCTAGAGATTATACAGGGAGGAATTCACCCCTCCACTTT.

This clonotype has only a few counts. CDR3 sequence (DNA): TGTGCCAGCAGTTACCAGATTCGGACAGGGGTGGGCAATCAGCCCCAGCATTTT. Amino acids: CASSYQIRTGVGNQPQHF. The chain recombines TRBV6-6 with TRBJ1-5; the match to TRBD1 covers 9 bases. CDR3 length equals 18 residues. The germline V gene encodes CDR1 MNHNY and CDR2 SVGAGI (reference sequence). V was clipped by 2 bases and J by 2 bases; unmatched bases: 10.

This clonotype appeared a few times. The chain recombines TRBV6-2 or TRBV6-3 with TRBJ2-3; 7 bases match TRBD2. Germline V gives CDR1 MNHEY, CDR2 SVGEGT. V lost 4 bases and J lost 3; bases outside the gene matches: 4. The CDR3 length is 14 residues. CDR3 region: CASSWLAETDTQYF. The CDR3 DNA reads TGTGCCAGCAGTTGGCTAGCGGAAACAGATACGCAGTATTTT.